The T cell receptor (beta chain) described here comes from a study of T-cell memory formation after mild COVID-19. A word on this clonotype: Its antigen is still unknown.

This CDR3 has 15 amino acids. J lost 0 bases, V lost 3 bases, and 7 bases had no gene match. CDR1 and CDR2 (germline): DFQATT, SNEGSKA (reference sequence). Constant-segment primers were used for 5'RACE, and the resulting TCR alpha and TCR beta cDNA libraries carried sample barcodes and UMIs. One entry per CDR3 protein results from TCRdb running MiXCR on the 5' RACE reads. There are roughly 380,000 distinct CDR3 sequences in the sample; 25% to 30% occur only once, and approximately 15% lies in the top ten. Findings and caveats of the study: Balance between CD4 and CD8 was seen in clones contracting day 15 to 85, and a CD4+ lean was seen in later expanders.

The chain recombines TRBV20-1 with TRBJ2-7; 8 positions match TRBD2. The specimen was PBMCs or a T cell subset sorted from them (not recorded which). The clonotype originates from an adult woman who had mild COVID-19 (a few samples of this study predate the infection). Cell type and time point are not known. CDR3 protein: CSASFGGGTSYEQYF. In DNA form, the CDR3 reads TGCAGTGCTAGTTTCGGCGGGGGGACCTCCTACGAGCAGTACTTC.